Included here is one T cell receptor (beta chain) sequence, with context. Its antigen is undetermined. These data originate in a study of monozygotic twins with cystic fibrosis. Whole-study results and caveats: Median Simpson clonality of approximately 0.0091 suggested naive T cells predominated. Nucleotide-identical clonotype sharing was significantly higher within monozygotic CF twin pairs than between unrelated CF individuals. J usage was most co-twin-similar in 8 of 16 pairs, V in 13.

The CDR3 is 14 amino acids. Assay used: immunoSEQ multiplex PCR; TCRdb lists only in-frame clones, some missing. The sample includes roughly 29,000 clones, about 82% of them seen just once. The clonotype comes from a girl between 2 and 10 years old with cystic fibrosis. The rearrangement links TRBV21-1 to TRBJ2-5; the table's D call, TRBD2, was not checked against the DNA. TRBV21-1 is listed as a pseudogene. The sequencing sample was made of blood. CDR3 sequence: CASSTREGLSEQYF. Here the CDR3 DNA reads TGTGCCAGCAGCACCCGGGAGGGCCTTAGTGAGCAGTACTTC.